This T cell receptor (beta chain) was observed in a study of cytomegalovirus exposure and HLA in healthy donors. In germline, CDR1 is SEHNR, CDR2 FQNEAQ (reference sequence). The CDR3 sequence is 15 residues long. Trimming took off 6 bases at V and 6 bases at J, with 17 bases between the two ends. PCR primers comprised 60 Vbeta and 13 Jbeta primers. Profiling relied on immunoSEQ multiplex PCR, and the TCRdb table lists in-frame clones only, not all of them. The table lists about 230,000 clones, about 80% of them singletons, with around 2.9% in the top ten. This clone has more than one count but fewer than ten.

The specimen was PBMCs. This chain links TRBV7-9 with TRBJ2-2; D may be TRBD1 (8 bases). The source of this sequence is a woman in her fifties or sixties in good health and CMV-seropositive. The CDR3 region is CASSKTGAGAGELFF. CDR3 sequence (DNA): TGTGCCAGCAGTAAGACAGGGGCGGGAGCCGGGGAGCTGTTTTTT.